Here is one T cell receptor (beta chain) with its context. Antigen: not known. These data belong to a study of response to subunit inactivated influenza vaccine. Overall study results and limits: The authors suggested that few new T cells are recruited per seasonal influenza vaccination.

One entry per CDR3 protein results from TCRdb running MiXCR on the RT-PCR reads. This sample has 530,000 or so distinct CDR3 sequences, with 12% found just once. The CDR3 spans 11 residues. CDR1 and CDR2 (germline): SEHNR, FQNEAQ (reference sequence). V was trimmed by 3 bases and J by 10 bases, leaving 7 bases between them. The TCR sequence derives from a man aged 45-60 years who received an inactivated influenza vaccine. The sequencing used PBMCs from blood, collected on the day of vaccination. The chain links TRBV7-9 to TRBJ2-1; D gene ambiguous. CDR3 sequence reads: CASSLAEEQFF. CDR3 in DNA: TGTGCCAGCAGCTTGGCCGAGGAGCAGTTCTTC.